This TCR beta chain was recorded in a study of T cell responses to AZD1222 COVID-19 vaccine. The CDR3 totals 13 residues. The V and J ends lost 6 bases and 10 bases, in that order; junction bases with no gene match: 11. CDR1 and CDR2 from the germline V gene are ENHRY and SYGVKD. In the case of this clone: The antigen is undetermined.

General study points: At 160-218 and 743-854, vaccine-associated CD4 TCRs were dominant, and they spanned spike. Mostly white British, mostly female donors; authors suggested clonal diversity may be underestimated.

Clones were sequenced by immunoSEQ multiplex PCR, and TCRdb holds only the in-frame ones, with some missing. The sample contains tens of thousands of clones, about 80% of which appear only once. This TCR derives from an adult in good health. Material: peripheral blood, obtained on day 0 of AZD1222 vaccination. This sequence joins TRBV10-3 and TRBJ2-7, with 8 bases fitting TRBD1. Here the CDR3 reads CAIRGRQGADQYF. CDR3 coding DNA: TGTGCCATCAGGGGCCGGCAGGGGGCCGATCAGTACTTC.